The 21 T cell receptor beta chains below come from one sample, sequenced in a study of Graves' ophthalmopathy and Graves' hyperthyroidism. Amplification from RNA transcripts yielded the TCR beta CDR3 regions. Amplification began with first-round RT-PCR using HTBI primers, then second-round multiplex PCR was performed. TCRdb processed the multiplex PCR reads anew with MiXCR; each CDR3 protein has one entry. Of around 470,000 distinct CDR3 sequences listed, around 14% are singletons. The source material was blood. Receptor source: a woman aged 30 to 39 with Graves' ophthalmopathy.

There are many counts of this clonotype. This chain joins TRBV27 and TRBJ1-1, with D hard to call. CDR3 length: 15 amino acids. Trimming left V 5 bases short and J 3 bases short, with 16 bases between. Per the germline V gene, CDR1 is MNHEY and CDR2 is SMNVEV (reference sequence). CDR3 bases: TGTGCCAGCAGTATCGGGCCAACACGGTACACTGAAGCTTTCTTT. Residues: CASSIGPTRYTEAFF.

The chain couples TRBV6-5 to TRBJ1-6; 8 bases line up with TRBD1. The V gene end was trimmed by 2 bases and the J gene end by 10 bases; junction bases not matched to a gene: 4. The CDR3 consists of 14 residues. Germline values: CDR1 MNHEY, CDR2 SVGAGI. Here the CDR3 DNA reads TGTGCCAGCAGTTACCCGGACAGGGAGTCACCCCTCCACTTT. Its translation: CASSYPDRESPLHF.

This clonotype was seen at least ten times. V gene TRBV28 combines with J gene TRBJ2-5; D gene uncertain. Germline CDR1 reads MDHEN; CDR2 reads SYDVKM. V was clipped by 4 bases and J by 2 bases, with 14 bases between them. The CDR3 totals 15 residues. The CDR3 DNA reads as TGTGCCAGCAGTTCTGGGCAGGTGACACAAGAGACCCAGTACTTC. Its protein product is CASSSGQVTQETQYF.

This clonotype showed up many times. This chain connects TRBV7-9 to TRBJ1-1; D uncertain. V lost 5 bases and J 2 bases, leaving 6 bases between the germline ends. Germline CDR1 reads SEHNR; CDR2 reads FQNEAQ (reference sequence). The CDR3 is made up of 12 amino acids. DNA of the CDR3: TGTGCCAGCAGCCCCATAAACACTGAAGCTTTCTTT. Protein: CASSPINTEAFF.

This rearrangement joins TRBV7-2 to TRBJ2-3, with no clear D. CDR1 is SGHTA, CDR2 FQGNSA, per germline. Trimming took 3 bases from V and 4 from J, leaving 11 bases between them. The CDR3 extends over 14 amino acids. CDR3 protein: CASSFDWVADTQYF. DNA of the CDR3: TGTGCCAGCAGCTTCGACTGGGTCGCAGATACGCAGTATTTT. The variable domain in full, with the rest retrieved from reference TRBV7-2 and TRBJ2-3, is GAGVSQSPSNKVTEKGKDVELRCDPISGHTALYWYRQSLGQGLEFLIYFQGNSAPDKSGLPSDRFSAERTGGSVSTLTIQRTQQEDSAVYLCASSFDWVADTQYFGPGTRLTVL.

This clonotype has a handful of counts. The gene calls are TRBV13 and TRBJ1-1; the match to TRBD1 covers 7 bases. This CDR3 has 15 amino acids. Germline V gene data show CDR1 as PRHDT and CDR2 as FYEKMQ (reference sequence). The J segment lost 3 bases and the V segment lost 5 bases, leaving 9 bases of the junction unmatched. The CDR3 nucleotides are TGTGCCAGCAGCCGGAACAGGGGATTGTACACTGAAGCTTTCTTT. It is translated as CASSRNRGLYTEAFF.

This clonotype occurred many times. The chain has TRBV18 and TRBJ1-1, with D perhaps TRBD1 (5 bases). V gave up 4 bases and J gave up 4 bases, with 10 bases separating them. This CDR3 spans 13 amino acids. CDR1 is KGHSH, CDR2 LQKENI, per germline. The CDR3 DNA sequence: TGTGCCAGCTCACAGGGGTTGGGCACTGAAGCTTTCTTT. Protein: CASSQGLGTEAFF.

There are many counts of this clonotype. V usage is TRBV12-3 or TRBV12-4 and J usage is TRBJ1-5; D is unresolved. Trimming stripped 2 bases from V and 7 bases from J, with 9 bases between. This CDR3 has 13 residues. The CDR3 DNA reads TGTGCCAGCAGTTTAAAGGTCGGACAGCCCCAGCATTTT. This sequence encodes CASSLKVGQPQHF.

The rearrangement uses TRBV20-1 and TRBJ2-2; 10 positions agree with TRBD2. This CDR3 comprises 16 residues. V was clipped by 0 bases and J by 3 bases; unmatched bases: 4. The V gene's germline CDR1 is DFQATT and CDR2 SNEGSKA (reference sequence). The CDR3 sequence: CSARDSLAGDTGELFF. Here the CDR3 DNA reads TGCAGTGCTAGAGATAGTCTAGCGGGGGACACCGGGGAGCTGTTTTTT.

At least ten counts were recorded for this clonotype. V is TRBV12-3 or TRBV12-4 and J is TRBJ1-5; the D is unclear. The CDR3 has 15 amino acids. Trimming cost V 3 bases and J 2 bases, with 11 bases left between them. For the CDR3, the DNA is TGTGCCAGCAGTTTTGGCTGGGAGGGCAATCAGCCCCAGCATTTT. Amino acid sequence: CASSFGWEGNQPQHF.

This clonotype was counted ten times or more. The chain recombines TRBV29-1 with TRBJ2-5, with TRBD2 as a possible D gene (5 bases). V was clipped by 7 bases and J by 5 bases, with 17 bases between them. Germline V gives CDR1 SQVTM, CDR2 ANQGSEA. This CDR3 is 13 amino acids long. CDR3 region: CSAEDWALETQYF. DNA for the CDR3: TGCAGCGCGGAGGATTGGGCTTTGGAGACCCAGTACTTC.

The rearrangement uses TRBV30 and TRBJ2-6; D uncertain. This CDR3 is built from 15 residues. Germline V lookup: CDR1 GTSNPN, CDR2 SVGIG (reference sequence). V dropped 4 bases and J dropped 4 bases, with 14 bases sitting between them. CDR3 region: CAWTVGAPGANVLTF. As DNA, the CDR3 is TGTGCCTGGACTGTCGGTGCCCCGGGGGCCAACGTCCTGACTTTC.

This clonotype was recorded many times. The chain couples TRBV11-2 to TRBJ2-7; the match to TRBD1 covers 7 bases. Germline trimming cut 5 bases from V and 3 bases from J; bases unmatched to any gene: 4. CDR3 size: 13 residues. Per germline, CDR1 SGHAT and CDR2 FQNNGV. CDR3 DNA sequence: TGTGCCAGCAGCCTAGGACAGGACTACGAGCAGTACTTC. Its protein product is CASSLGQDYEQYF. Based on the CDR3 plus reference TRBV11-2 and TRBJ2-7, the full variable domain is EAGVAQSPRYKIIEKRQSVAFWCNPISGHATLYWYQQILGQGPKLLIQFQNNGVVDDSQLPKDRFSAERLKGVDSTLKIQPAKLEDSAVYLCASSLGQDYEQYFGPGTRLTVT.

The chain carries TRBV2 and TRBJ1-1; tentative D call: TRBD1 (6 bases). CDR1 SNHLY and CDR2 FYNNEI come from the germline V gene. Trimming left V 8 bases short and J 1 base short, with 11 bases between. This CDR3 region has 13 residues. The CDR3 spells CASVGTRNTEAFF. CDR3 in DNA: TGTGCCAGCGTAGGGACAAGGAACACTGAAGCTTTCTTT.

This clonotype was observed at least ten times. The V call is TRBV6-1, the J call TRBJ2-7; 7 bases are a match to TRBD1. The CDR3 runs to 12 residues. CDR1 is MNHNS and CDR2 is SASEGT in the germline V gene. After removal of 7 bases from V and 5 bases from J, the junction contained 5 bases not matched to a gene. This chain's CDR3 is CASIPDRHEQYF. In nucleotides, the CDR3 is TGTGCCAGCATTCCGGACAGGCACGAGCAGTACTTC.

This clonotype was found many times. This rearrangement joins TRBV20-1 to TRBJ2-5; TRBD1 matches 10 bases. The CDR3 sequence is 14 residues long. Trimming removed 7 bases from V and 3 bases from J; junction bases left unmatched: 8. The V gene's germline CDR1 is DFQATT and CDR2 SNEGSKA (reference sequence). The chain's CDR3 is CSGGFGTGEETQYF. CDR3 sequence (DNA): TGCAGTGGGGGCTTCGGGACAGGGGAAGAGACCCAGTACTTC.

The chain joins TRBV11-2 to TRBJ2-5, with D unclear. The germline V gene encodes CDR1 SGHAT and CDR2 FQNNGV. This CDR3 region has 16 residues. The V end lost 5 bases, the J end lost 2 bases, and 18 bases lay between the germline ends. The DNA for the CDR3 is TGTGCCAGCAGCCCCGTCCTGGGCTACAAACAAGAGACCCAGTACTTC. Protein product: CASSPVLGYKQETQYF.

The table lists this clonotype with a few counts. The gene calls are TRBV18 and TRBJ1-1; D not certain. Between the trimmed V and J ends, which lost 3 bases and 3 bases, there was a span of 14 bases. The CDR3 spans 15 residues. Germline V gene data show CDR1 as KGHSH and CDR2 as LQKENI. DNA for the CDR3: TGTGCCAGCTCACCCTCCACCGGGGTTTACACTGAAGCTTTCTTT. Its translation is CASSPSTGVYTEAFF.

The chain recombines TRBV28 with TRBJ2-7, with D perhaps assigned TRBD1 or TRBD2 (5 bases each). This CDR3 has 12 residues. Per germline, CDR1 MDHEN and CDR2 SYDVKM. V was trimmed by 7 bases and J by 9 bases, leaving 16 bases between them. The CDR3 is CASTTGTKRQYF. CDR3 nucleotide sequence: TGTGCCAGCACCACGGGGACCAAGCGGCAGTACTTC.

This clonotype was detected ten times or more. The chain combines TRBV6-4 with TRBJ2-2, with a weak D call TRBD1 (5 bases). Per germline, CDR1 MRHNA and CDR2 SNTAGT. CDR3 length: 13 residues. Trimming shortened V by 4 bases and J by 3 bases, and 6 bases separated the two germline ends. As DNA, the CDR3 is TGTGCCAGCAGTGGCAGGGACACCGGGGAGCTGTTTTTT. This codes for CASSGRDTGELFF.

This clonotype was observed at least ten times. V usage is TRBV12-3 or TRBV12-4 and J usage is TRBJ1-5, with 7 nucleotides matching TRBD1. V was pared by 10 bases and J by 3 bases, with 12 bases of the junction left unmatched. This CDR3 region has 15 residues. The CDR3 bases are TGTGCCATCCGGAGGGGGCAGGGGATCAATCAGCCCCAGCATTTT. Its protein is CAIRRGQGINQPQHF.